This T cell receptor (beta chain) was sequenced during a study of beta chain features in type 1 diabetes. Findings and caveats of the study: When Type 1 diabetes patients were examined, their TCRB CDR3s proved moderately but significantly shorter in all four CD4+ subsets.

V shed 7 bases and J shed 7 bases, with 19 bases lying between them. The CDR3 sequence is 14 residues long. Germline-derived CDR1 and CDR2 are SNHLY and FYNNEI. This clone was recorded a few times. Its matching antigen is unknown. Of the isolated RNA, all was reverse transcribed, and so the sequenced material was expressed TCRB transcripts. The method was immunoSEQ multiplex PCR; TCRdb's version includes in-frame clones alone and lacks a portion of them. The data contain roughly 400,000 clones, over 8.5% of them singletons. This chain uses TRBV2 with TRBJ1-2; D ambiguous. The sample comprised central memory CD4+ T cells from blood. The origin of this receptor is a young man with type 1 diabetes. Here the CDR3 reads CASTLLTSRVGYTF. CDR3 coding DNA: TGTGCCAGCACCCTACTCACCTCCCGGGTTGGCTACACCTTC.